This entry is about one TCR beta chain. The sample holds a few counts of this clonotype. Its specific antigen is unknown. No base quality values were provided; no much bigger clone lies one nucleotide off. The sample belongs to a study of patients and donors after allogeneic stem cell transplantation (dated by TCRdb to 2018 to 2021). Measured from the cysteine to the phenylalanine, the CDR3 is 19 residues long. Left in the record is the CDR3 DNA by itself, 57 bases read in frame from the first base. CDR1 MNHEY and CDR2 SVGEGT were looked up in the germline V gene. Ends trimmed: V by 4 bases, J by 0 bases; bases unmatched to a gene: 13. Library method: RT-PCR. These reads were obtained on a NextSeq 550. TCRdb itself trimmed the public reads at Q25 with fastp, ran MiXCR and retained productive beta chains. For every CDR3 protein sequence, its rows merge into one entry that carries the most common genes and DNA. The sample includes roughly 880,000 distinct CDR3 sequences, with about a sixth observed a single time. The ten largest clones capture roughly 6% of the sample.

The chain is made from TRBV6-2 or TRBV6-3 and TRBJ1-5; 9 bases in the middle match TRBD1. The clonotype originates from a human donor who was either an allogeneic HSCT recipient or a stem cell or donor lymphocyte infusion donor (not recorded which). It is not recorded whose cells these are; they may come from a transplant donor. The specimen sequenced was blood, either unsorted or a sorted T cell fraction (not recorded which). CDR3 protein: CASSFRTGEDVYSNQPQHF. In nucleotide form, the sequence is TGTGCCAGCAGTTTCCGGACAGGGGAAGACGTTTATAGCAATCAGCCCCAGCATTTT.